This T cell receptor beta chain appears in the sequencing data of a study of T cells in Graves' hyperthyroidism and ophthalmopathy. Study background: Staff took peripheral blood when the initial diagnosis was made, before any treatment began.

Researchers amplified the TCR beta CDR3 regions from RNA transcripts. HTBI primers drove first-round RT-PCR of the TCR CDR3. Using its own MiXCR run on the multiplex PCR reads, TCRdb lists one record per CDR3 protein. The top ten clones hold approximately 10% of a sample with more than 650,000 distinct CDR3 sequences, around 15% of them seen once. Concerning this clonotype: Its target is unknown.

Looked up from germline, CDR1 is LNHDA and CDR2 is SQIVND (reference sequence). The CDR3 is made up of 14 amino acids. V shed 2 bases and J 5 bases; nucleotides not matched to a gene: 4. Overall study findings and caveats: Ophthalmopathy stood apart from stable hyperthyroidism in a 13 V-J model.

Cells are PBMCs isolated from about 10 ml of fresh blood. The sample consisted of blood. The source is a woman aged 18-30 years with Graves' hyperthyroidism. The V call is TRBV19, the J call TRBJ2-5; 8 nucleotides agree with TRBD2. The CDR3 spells CASSISGGRETQYF. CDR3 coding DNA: TGTGCCAGTAGTATATCCGGCGGGAGGGAGACCCAGTACTTC.